This T cell receptor beta chain emerged from a study of early T cells in non-severe SARS-CoV-2 infection. Study-wide findings and caveats: A preference for anti-spike CD8 responses marked VDJdb matching, which missed private and CD4 specificities.

Each CDR3 protein is one row after TCRdb ran MiXCR on the 5' RACE reads. Among about 66,000 distinct CDR3 sequences listed, approximately 10% were seen once. This clonotype has a count of ten or more. No antigen is known for it. Per germline, CDR1 SGHTS and CDR2 YDEGEE. The CDR3 spans 14 residues. Trimming left V 2 bases short and J 13 bases short, with 18 bases between. The chain carries TRBV5-8 and TRBJ2-2; maybe TRBD1 (6 bases). The receptor comes from an adult who was a healthcare worker with PCR-confirmed SARS-CoV-2 infection or an uninfected control (not recorded which). What was sequenced was whole blood. The CDR3 loop reads CASSFGTTSERLFF. The DNA for the CDR3 is TGTGCCAGCAGCTTCGGGACAACTTCAGAAAGGCTGTTTTTT.